What follows are 6 T cell receptor beta chains derived from one specimen sequenced in a study of blood T cell repertoires in COVID-19. Assay used: immunoSEQ multiplex PCR; TCRdb lists only in-frame clones, some missing. The table shows about 45,000 clones, with about 85% occurring only once. Specimen: peripheral blood. Every receptor here comes from a woman at least 80 years old with active COVID-19.

The chain uses TRBV3-1 (or the pseudogene TRBV3-2) and TRBJ2-5, with 14 bases that match TRBD2. Trimming removed 2 bases from V and 5 bases from J; junction bases left unmatched: 4. The CDR3 has 16 residues. The germline CDR1 and CDR2 sequences are LGHDT and YNNKEL (reference sequence). The CDR3 spells CASSQRTSGGRETQYF. DNA for the CDR3: TGTGCCAGCAGCCAACGGACTAGCGGGGGGCGCGAGACCCAGTACTTC.

The table lists this clone with a few counts. The chain is built from TRBV18 and TRBJ2-3; D gene unclear. Between the trimmed V and J ends, which lost 3 bases and 2 bases, there was a span of 12 bases. The CDR3 runs to 15 residues. The germline CDR1 and CDR2 sequences are KGHSH and LQKENI. CDR3 residues: CASSPIDSATDTQYF. For the CDR3, the DNA is TGTGCCAGCTCACCGATTGACTCAGCCACAGATACGCAGTATTTT. Supplemented by reference TRBV18 and TRBJ2-3, the full variable domain reads NAGVMQNPRHLVRRRGQEARLRCSPMKGHSHVYWYRQLPEEGLKFMVYLQKENIIDESGMPKERFSAEFPKEGPSILRIQQVVRGDSAAYFCASSPIDSATDTQYFGPGTRLTVL.

This clone is a singleton in its sample. The chain is built from TRBV2 and TRBJ1-2; 12 nucleotides agree with TRBD1. Germline V gene data show CDR1 as SNHLY and CDR2 as FYNNEI. With 7 bases clipped from V and 7 bases from J, the junction kept 7 bases outside the gene matches. The CDR3 extends over 14 amino acids. Written as DNA, the CDR3 is TGTGCCAGCATGGGGGACAGGGGGCTGGTTGGCTACACCTTC. Translating gives CASMGDRGLVGYTF. Full variable domain (outside the CDR3, taken from reference TRBV2 and TRBJ1-2): EPEVTQTPSHQVTQMGQEVILRCVPISNHLYFYWYRQILGQKVEFLVSFYNNEISEKSEIFDDQFSVERPDGSNFTLKIRSTKLEDSAMYFCASMGDRGLVGYTFGSGTRLTVV.

The chain has TRBV9 and TRBJ2-2; 9 bases line up with TRBD1. The CDR3 covers 15 residues. Germline trimming cut 6 bases from V and 4 bases from J; bases unmatched to any gene: 7. CDR1 is SGDLS, CDR2 YYNGEE, per germline. CDR3 loop: CASNTGQGSTGELFF. CDR3 in DNA: TGTGCCAGCAATACCGGACAGGGGTCCACCGGGGAGCTGTTTTTT. Using reference TRBV9 and TRBJ2-2 for the parts outside the CDR3, the full variable domain is DSGVTQTPKHLITATGQRVTLRCSPRSGDLSVYWYQQSLDQGLQFLIQYYNGEERAKGNILERFSAQQFPDLHSELNLSSLELGDSALYFCASNTGQGSTGELFFGEGSRLTVL.

The chain employs TRBV7-2 and TRBJ2-2, with TRBD2 matching 10 bases. CDR3 length: 16 amino acids. In germline, CDR1 is SGHTA, CDR2 FQGNSA. The trim removed 5 bases at V and 4 bases at J, leaving 7 bases unmatched. CDR3 DNA: TGTGCCAGCAGCGCCCAGCGGGGGGGTAGCACCGGGGAGCTGTTTTTT. Translating it yields CASSAQRGGSTGELFF.

This chain connects TRBV3-1 (or the pseudogene TRBV3-2) to TRBJ1-2; D is undetermined. The CDR3 spans 15 residues. Deletions cut 3 bases from V and 6 bases from J, with 17 bases between. Germline V CDR1 and CDR2: LGHDT, YNNKEL (reference sequence). CDR3 bases: TGTGCCAGCAGCCAGTCCATGATGGGAGTCGATGGCTACACCTTC. As protein: CASSQSMMGVDGYTF.